This TCR beta chain was profiled in a study of OX40 agonist ivuxolimab in advanced cancers. Study-wide results and caveats: Partial responders at 0.1-3.0 mg/kg showed near-lowest clonal expansion.

This CDR3 comprises 12 residues. The germline gives CDR1 SGHTA, CDR2 FQGTGA. The V end lost 3 bases, the J end lost 7 bases, and 7 bases lay between the germline ends. Repertoires were generated with immunoSEQ multiplex PCR, while TCRdb's copy carries only in-frame clones and drops some. The data show around 60,000 clones, about nine tenths seen once. As regards this clone: Its antigen is unknown.

The chain couples TRBV7-3 to TRBJ2-1, with D hard to call. This specimen was CD4+ or CD8+ T cells sorted from blood, taken in a trial of the OX40 agonist ivuxolimab. This clonotype originated in an adult with an advanced solid tumor such as melanoma, head and neck, liver or kidney cancer. CDR3 DNA sequence: TGTGCCAGCAGCTTTGGTCCGAATGAGCAGTTCTTC. Protein sequence: CASSFGPNEQFF.